This T cell receptor (beta chain) was profiled in a study of identical twins (dated by TCRdb to the mid-2010s). Study-wide context: The study deep-sequenced TCR alpha and beta repertoires from monozygotic twins, unrelated adults of various ages and cord blood to test whether fetal clonotypes persist. To rule out contamination, the twin experiments were replicated at different times with different library preparation protocols. Overall results and qualifications from the work: In monozygotic twins, recombination models systematically underestimated out-of-frame TCR alpha sharing, but the models matched the sharing seen between unrelated individuals. Abundant cord blood beta clonotypes carried fewer insertions; young adult naive repertoires showed a weaker similar trend, while memory repertoires showed none. Because the same donors could not be followed over many years, the conclusions relied on cross-sectional statistical analysis. Zero-insertion analyses could be partly confounded by invariant T cells such as MAIT and iNKT, although diverse VJ usage argued against such confounding for most clonotypes. Compared with coincidental sharing between unrelated individuals, an excess of low generation-probability sequences was observed among out-of-frame TCR alpha sequences shared between twins. A weaker excess of twin sharing was found in beta out-of-frame sequences because the signal-to-noise ratio was lowered by fewer shared sequences.

The CDR3, from cysteine to phenylalanine, totals 13 residues. Just CDR3 DNA is preserved here, 39 bases in frame from base 1. The germline V gene encodes CDR1 ENHRY and CDR2 SYGVKD. Here V drops 10 bases and J drops 2 bases, and the junction holds 8 bases not matched to any gene. The sample holds a few counts of this clonotype. Its antigen remains undetermined. Base qualities are missing; no much larger clone stands one base away. All donors were healthy Caucasians. The twin cohort comprised three pairs of female monozygotic twins, all aged roughly 18 to 30 years. Peripheral blood mononuclear cells were used as the source from which RNA for TCR libraries was isolated. Libraries were constructed by 5' RACE. Instrument used: Illumina HiSeq 2000. A universal primer binding site was added through template switching, and the final cDNA carried a unique molecular identifier so that TCR cDNA molecules could be counted accurately. Specific primers in the conserved constant-segment region were used to synthesize first-strand cDNA for TCR alpha and beta chains. To control for contamination, every cDNA library carried two barcodes: a SMART-Mk sample barcode plus Illumina barcodes. Two successive PCR steps introduced TruSeq adapter sequences along with Illumina sample barcodes. The TCR alpha and beta cDNA libraries were sequenced on the Illumina HiSeq platform using custom primers. As for the original processing: Unique molecular identifiers were extracted from raw reads with MiGEC, and CDR3 positions were determined with MiXCR. Recombination models were inferred per individual with the repgenHMM and IGoR tools using an EM algorithm. The tcR package in R was used for shared clonotype analysis, with sharing normalized by the product of cloneset sizes. To study raw recombination free of thymic and clonal selection effects, out-of-frame nonproductive sequences were analyzed. In-frame beta chains were kept once TCRdb had trimmed the public reads at Q25 with fastp and called clones with MiXCR. Entries that share a CDR3 protein sequence are merged under the most common genes and DNA. The V and J calls follow TCRdb's processing rather than the paper's. This sample has about 890,000 distinct CDR3 sequences in its table, and 10% to 15% of those were observed once. The ten top clones hold under 2% of the sample.

The same sample was also studied in work on yellow fever vaccine responses in identical twins. In that second paper, the authors write: The authors reported that the T cell response to vaccination in identical twins appeared partly convergent and partly personalized. In the study, vaccine-responding T cell clones were precisely tracked in identical twins.

The TCR originated in a woman between 18 and 29 years old in good health. This chain joins TRBV10-3 to TRBJ2-7, with 7 junctional bases fitting TRBD1. Sequenced input: PBMCs. The DNA sequence reads TGTGCCACGGAACCGGGACAGACCTACGAGCAGTACTTC. Its amino acids are CATEPGQTYEQYF.